Following are 14 T cell receptor beta chains from one sample sequenced in a study of long-term antiretroviral therapy in people with HIV. The run of the v3.0 immunoSEQ assay was at survey level. Profiled with immunoSEQ multiplex PCR; TCRdb holds only in-frame clones, not every one. The top ten hold 13% of the sample, which has about 12,000 clones, 70% to 80% seen once. Sample: unsorted PBMCs, taken around 3.1 years before starting antiretroviral therapy. These receptors originate from a man aged 40-49 years with HIV.

This rearrangement joins TRBV7-2 to TRBJ1-1; D gene ambiguous. The CDR3 extends over 18 amino acids. The ends were cut back, 1 base at V and 1 base at J, with 19 bases in the middle. Looked up from germline, CDR1 is SGHTA and CDR2 is FQGNSA. CDR3 bases: TGTGCCAGCAGCTTAGTATTCTTAGGACCACTTGGGAACACTGAAGCTTTCTTT. As protein: CASSLVFLGPLGNTEAFF.

The rearrangement joins TRBV7-9 to TRBJ1-5; 7 positions match TRBD1. Germline CDR1 SEHNR, CDR2 FQNEAQ (reference sequence). CDR3 length equals 12 residues. Trimming at V came to 8 bases and at J to 2 bases, leaving 0 bases not matched to a gene. The CDR3 DNA sequence: TGTGCCAGCGGGACAGGCAATCAGCCCCAGCATTTT. Amino acids: CASGTGNQPQHF.

The chain combines TRBV5-6 with TRBJ2-5; D may be TRBD2 (5 bases). V dropped 6 bases and J dropped 9 bases, with 27 bases sitting between them. This CDR3 region has 16 residues. Per the germline V gene, CDR1 is SGHDT and CDR2 is YYEEEE. The CDR3 nucleotides are TGTGCCAGCAACCGCGCTCAAGACGGGATGTACGGCGCCCAGTACTTC. Protein sequence: CASNRAQDGMYGAQYF.

This chain connects TRBV7-2 to TRBJ1-2; 7 bases line up with TRBD1. This CDR3 has 13 amino acids. Germline lookup yields CDR1 SGHTA and CDR2 FQGNSA. Trimming removed 2 bases from V and 7 bases from J; junction bases left unmatched: 4. CDR3 region: CASSLSAGGGYTF. The CDR3, as DNA: TGTGCCAGCAGCTTATCGGCAGGGGGTGGCTACACCTTC. The whole variable domain, filled in from reference TRBV7-2 and TRBJ1-2, reads GAGVSQSPSNKVTEKGKDVELRCDPISGHTALYWYRQSLGQGLEFLIYFQGNSAPDKSGLPSDRFSAERTGGSVSTLTIQRTQQEDSAVYLCASSLSAGGGYTFGSGTRLTVV.

V gene TRBV18 combines with J gene TRBJ1-1; a weak D match, TRBD1 (6 bases). The V and J ends lost 4 bases and 2 bases respectively, with 11 bases between them. Germline-derived CDR1 and CDR2 are KGHSH and LQKENI. This CDR3 is built from 14 residues. CDR3 sequence reads: CASSLKQGNTEAFF. In DNA, the CDR3 is TGTGCCAGCTCACTAAAACAGGGAAACACTGAAGCTTTCTTT.

Worth noting for this clone: This is likely an artifact of a read error, given a far larger clone one base away. The chain is built from TRBV7-9 and TRBJ1-1; perhaps TRBD1 as D (6 bases). Germline V gene sequence: CDR1 SEHNR, CDR2 FQNEAQ (reference sequence). The CDR3 has 14 amino acids. Between the trimmed V and J ends, which lost 1 base and 0 bases, there was a span of 6 bases. The CDR3 here is CASSLGQVNTEAFF. Written as DNA, the CDR3 is TGTGCCAGCAGCTTAGGACAGGTGAACACTGAAGCTTTCTTT.

The chain employs TRBV5-1 and TRBJ1-1; D unclear. Germline loops: CDR1 SGHRS, CDR2 YFSETQ. Deletions cut 2 bases from V and 4 bases from J, with 15 bases between. There are 15 residues in the CDR3. This CDR3 is CASSFGLPSTTEAFF. The CDR3 DNA is TGCGCCAGCAGCTTCGGACTCCCCTCGACCACTGAAGCTTTCTTT.

The chain joins TRBV4-1 to TRBJ1-5, with 8 positions matching TRBD1. Germline loops: CDR1 MGHRA, CDR2 YSYEKL. V dropped 6 bases and J dropped 1; count of bases not matched to a gene: 8. CDR3 size: 16 residues. The CDR3 sequence: CASRETGGQSNQPQHF. The DNA for the CDR3 is TGCGCCAGCAGGGAAACAGGGGGTCAAAGCAATCAGCCCCAGCATTTT.

V usage is TRBV7-8 and J usage is TRBJ2-7; the match to TRBD1 covers 8 bases. V lost 4 bases, J lost 7 bases, and 15 bases stayed unmatched. CDR1 and CDR2 (germline): SGHVS, FQNEAQ. This CDR3 spans 16 amino acids. CDR3 bases: TGTGCCAGCAGCTGGGTCGACAGGGGTGACCGGAGGGAGCAGTACTTC. This translates into CASSWVDRGDRREQYF.

This clone showed up just once. This sequence joins TRBV5-1 and TRBJ1-4; 9 nucleotides agree with TRBD1. CDR1 and CDR2 from the germline V gene are SGHRS and YFSETQ. V shed 3 bases, J shed 5 bases, and the junction held 2 bases outside the gene matches. CDR3 length: 14 residues. The CDR3 loop is CASSYGTGNEKLFF. CDR3 coding DNA: TGCGCCAGCAGCTATGGGACAGGGAATGAAAAACTGTTTTTT.

The chain links TRBV13 to TRBJ1-1; D remains ambiguous. The CDR3 is made up of 15 amino acids. CDR1 PRHDT and CDR2 FYEKMQ come from the germline V gene (reference sequence). V dropped 0 bases and J dropped 3 bases, with 11 bases sitting between them. CDR3 loop: CASSLGGEGYTEAFF. The CDR3 coding sequence is TGTGCCAGCAGCTTAGGCGGAGAGGGATACACTGAAGCTTTCTTT.

V usage is TRBV6-6 and J usage is TRBJ2-1, with 7 bases identical to TRBD2. Germline V CDR1 and CDR2: MNHNY, SVGAGI (reference sequence). The V and J ends lost 5 bases and 11 bases, in that order; junction bases with no gene match: 9. This CDR3 contains 13 residues. This CDR3 reads CASSPQGGNQQFF. Here the CDR3 DNA reads TGTGCCAGCAGTCCCCAGGGAGGGAACCAGCAGTTCTTC.

CDR3 in amino acids: CASSIDRGYNEQFF. The CDR3 DNA sequence: TGTGCCAGTAGTATCGACAGGGGCTACAATGAGCAGTTCTTC. The chain carries TRBV19 and TRBJ2-1; 8 nucleotides line up with TRBD1. CDR3 size: 14 residues. Trimming cost V 3 bases and J 3 bases; bases outside gene matches: 1. Germline CDR1 LNHDA, CDR2 SQIVND (reference sequence).

V is TRBV27 and J is TRBJ2-7, with 9 bases identical to TRBD1. J was trimmed by 6 bases and V by 5 bases; bases with no gene match: 8. This CDR3 has 14 amino acids. Germline CDR1 and CDR2: MNHEY and SMNVEV (reference sequence). The CDR3 sequence is CASSPRTGVSEQYF. For the CDR3, the DNA is TGTGCCAGCAGTCCGCGGACAGGGGTTTCCGAGCAGTACTTC.